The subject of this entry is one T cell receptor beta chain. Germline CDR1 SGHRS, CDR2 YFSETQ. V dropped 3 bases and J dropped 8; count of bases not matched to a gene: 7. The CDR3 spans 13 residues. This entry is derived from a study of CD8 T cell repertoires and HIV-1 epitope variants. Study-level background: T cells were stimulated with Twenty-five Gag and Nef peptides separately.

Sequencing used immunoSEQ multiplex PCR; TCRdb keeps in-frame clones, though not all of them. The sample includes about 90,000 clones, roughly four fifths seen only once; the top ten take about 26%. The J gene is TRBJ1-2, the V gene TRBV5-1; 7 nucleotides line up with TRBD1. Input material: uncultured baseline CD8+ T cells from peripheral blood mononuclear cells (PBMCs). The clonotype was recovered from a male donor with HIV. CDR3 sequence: CASSSRGLEGYTF. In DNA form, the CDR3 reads TGCGCCAGCAGCTCCAGGGGGTTAGAGGGCTACACCTTC.